This T cell receptor (beta chain) is from a study of Ad26.COV2.S vaccination and SARS-CoV-2 variants. Treatment here: some 20 received Ad26.COV2.S at low or high dose, single or two shots; 5 received placebo; per-sample allocation not given. Specimen acquisition occurred on day 63 following the initial vaccine or placebo injection. Libraries were prepared by immunoSEQ multiplex PCR; TCRdb keeps only in-frame clonotypes and omits some of them. Of 350,000 to 400,000 clones in the sample, 70% to 90% were seen once. Germline V CDR1 and CDR2: SGHDN, FVKESK. The CDR3 consists of 17 residues. Trimming took 4 bases from V and 2 from J, leaving 18 bases between them.

This material consisted of peripheral blood, taken in a trial of Ad26.COV2.S vaccine versus placebo. This chain uses TRBV14 with TRBJ1-3; D remains unclear. The sequence derives from a person between 18 and 59 years old who received the Ad26.COV2.S COVID-19 vaccine or a placebo. This CDR3 reads CASSRRQAKRAGNTIYF. The CDR3, as DNA: TGTGCCAGCAGCCGCCGACAAGCGAAAAGGGCTGGAAACACCATATATTTT.